This TCR beta chain was found in a study of T cell therapy after organ transplantation (dated by TCRdb to between 2018 and 2021). With regard to the full study: Therapy products were autologous CMV-specific T cells expanded in vitro for 2 weeks with a peptide pool of 30 HLA class I and II CMV epitopes. Each patient got up to 6 T cell doses, given every 2 weeks, and was then monitored for around 27 weeks after finishing therapy. About 80% of the ten patients were classed as clinical responders and two as nonresponders. Across 2 to 6 intravenous infusions, patients got a median of 1.92 x 10^8 CMV-specific T cells. Blood samples for the long-term post-therapy time point were taken 20 to 29 weeks after therapy ended. This study was a follow-up analysis of the TRBV repertoire from an open-label phase I trial that tested autologous CMV-specific adoptive T cell therapy in people who had received solid-organ transplants. Long-term post-therapy samples were obtainable from only about 75% of the 10 patients. What the authors observed across the whole study: The small cohort prevented assessing confounders such as concurrent antirejection and antiviral medications. Before therapy, nonresponders had marked clonal expansions, and after therapy the repertoires of nonresponders changed only minimally. The small number of expansions detected in nonresponders may reflect reduced sample coverage resulting from poor CD8+ T cell yield. Reconstitution after therapy appeared to include not only transferred clonotypes but also endogenous clonotypes that had not been detected in the therapy products. The fold change in CD8 clonality after therapy was inversely correlated with pretherapy clonality, which suggests that less biased repertoires were more open to remodeling.

The time point label of this sample denotes: 20-29 weeks after completion of therapy. Solid-organ transplant recipients with drug-resistant/recurrent cytomegalovirus were included as patients. Ten to eleven trial participants were selected for repertoire analysis based on availability of post-therapy peripheral blood mononuclear cells. Viable CD3+CD8+CD4- lymphocytes were isolated from PBMCs by sorting on a BD FACSAria III. The Qiagen DNeasy Kit was used to extract genomic DNA from sorted cells. Worth noting for this clone: The clone's antigen remains unknown. Base-call qualities are not available, and no considerably larger clone is one nucleotide away.

V lost 3 bases and J lost 4 bases; the stretch between them is 9 bases long. According to the germline V gene, CDR1 reads LGHNA and CDR2 reads YSLEER. CDR3 length: 13 amino acids, cysteine to phenylalanine. Only the CDR3 portion is preserved as DNA: 39 bases, with reading frame beginning at the first base. TRB CDR3 regions were amplified from genomic DNA with the immunoSEQ two-step, bias-controlled multiplex PCR assay. CDR3 libraries were sequenced on an Illumina NextSeq 500. The study's processing was this. The immunoSEQ Analyzer platform handled the initial alignment and bioinformatics, which included bias normalization against synthetic CDR3 analogs. V, D and J genes were annotated according to IMGT database definitions. Further TRBV analyses used VDJtools version 1.1.10 and the R package tcR version 2.2.1.11 with default settings. For the GLIPH analysis, version 1.0 was run with default settings. In CDR3 sequences with at least 5 reads, significant changes in clonotype frequency were tested by a 2-sided binomial test with Benjamini-Hochberg correction (alpha = 0.01). Not all clones reach the TCRdb copy of this immuneACCESS table, which keeps in-frame sequences only. Checked studies attribute under half of the gap to unresolved V genes and leave the rest unexplained. That table gives V, J and clone size, and the DNA gave D and trimming. Within this sample are around 20,000 clones, with roughly 84% of them counted one time only. The ten largest clonotypes hold around a third of the sample.

The chain uses TRBV4-3 and TRBJ1-1; no D gene call is confident. The starting material was CD8+ T cells from blood, obtained after autologous CMV-specific T cell therapy. The clonotype comes from a human patient who had received a solid organ transplant and had CMV disease. After a transplant, the graft donor may have provided part of the T cells. The DNA sequence is TGCGCCAGCAGCCACACATACTCCACTGAAGCTTTCTTT. Its translation is CASSHTYSTEAFF.